This T cell receptor (beta chain) is drawn from a study of blood T cell repertoires in COVID-19. Background on the study: Nucleic acid was either cDNA or gDNA, and it came from T cells, B-cell-depleted T cells, or PBMCs.

Enrollees, about 18 to 89 years old, lived in some 24 US areas. Authors' methods: Reference gene primers were amplified, and this amplification served to estimate nucleated cell counts. Using immunoSEQ multiplex PCR, the repertoire was profiled, and TCRdb retains in-frame clones only, with some absent. The D gene and trimming were derived from the DNA, and the V and J assignments and clone size from that table. Here the sample spans approximately 300,000 clones, about nine tenths being singletons. This clone has a single count. Trimming removed 4 bases from V and 5 bases from J, with 11 bases in between. Germline V lookup: CDR1 SGHTA, CDR2 FQGNSA. The CDR3 loop spans 13 amino acids.

This TCR was recovered from a man aged 55 to 70 who had recovered from COVID-19. Sequenced sample: PBMCs or T cells enriched from blood (not recorded which). V and J are TRBV7-2 and TRBJ1-1; D gene uncertain. Here the CDR3 reads CASSSTPGTEAFF. The DNA for the CDR3 is TGTGCCAGCAGCTCTACCCCAGGAACTGAAGCTTTCTTT.